This T cell receptor (beta chain) was captured by sequencing in a study of T cell responses to AZD1222 COVID-19 vaccine. The method was immunoSEQ multiplex PCR; TCRdb's version includes in-frame clones alone and lacks a portion of them. Found here are around 100,000 clones, 92% of them singletons; the top ten hold about 1.8%. Study-wide results and caveats: Nearly half of the spike-specific TCRs reportedly recognize variant regions that carry no mutations. Donors were largely white British and mainly female; clonal diversity was possibly underestimated.

Germline V CDR1 and CDR2: MNHEY, SVGAGI. The CDR3 is 12 residues long. Trimming left V 6 bases short and J 6 bases short, with 11 bases between. A word on this clone: Antigen specificity is unknown.

The rearrangement joins TRBV6-5 to TRBJ1-1, with TRBD1 as a possible D gene (6 bases). This sample comprised peripheral blood, obtained on day 0 of AZD1222 vaccination. The clonotype was recovered from an adult in good health. The CDR3 spells CASRKGGAEAFF. DNA of the CDR3: TGTGCCAGCAGAAAGGGGGGAGCTGAAGCTTTCTTT.